This TCR beta chain appears in the sequencing data of a study of T cells after yellow fever vaccination. Study-wide background: Preparation of the low-cell-number fractions used SMART-Seq v4 Ultra Low Input. The study, taken as a whole, reports: Shared CD4/CD8 clonotypes were a small share, likely from convergent recombination. Researchers cautioned that FACS-sorted repertoires could harbor abundant clonotypes contaminating from the bulk population. Most primary-vaccination clones reappeared after the booster (more than 95% CD4, roughly 90% CD8).

V dropped 3 bases and J dropped 1 base, with 3 bases sitting between them. The CDR3 has 12 amino acids. For this clonotype: Its matching antigen is unknown.

In TCRdb, the 5' RACE reads were re-called with MiXCR into one record per CDR3 protein. This sample has 150,000 to 200,000 distinct CDR3 sequences, with about a tenth found just once. The input for sequencing was CD8+ T cells sorted from PBMCs, taken 45 days after the yellow fever booster vaccination. The gene calls are TRBV12-3 or TRBV12-4 and TRBJ1-1; no firm D call. The receptor's source is a man younger than 30 who received the YFV17D yellow fever vaccine. CDR3 loop: CASSFSNTEAFF. CDR3 nucleotides: TGTGCCAGCAGTTTTTCGAACACTGAAGCTTTCTTT.